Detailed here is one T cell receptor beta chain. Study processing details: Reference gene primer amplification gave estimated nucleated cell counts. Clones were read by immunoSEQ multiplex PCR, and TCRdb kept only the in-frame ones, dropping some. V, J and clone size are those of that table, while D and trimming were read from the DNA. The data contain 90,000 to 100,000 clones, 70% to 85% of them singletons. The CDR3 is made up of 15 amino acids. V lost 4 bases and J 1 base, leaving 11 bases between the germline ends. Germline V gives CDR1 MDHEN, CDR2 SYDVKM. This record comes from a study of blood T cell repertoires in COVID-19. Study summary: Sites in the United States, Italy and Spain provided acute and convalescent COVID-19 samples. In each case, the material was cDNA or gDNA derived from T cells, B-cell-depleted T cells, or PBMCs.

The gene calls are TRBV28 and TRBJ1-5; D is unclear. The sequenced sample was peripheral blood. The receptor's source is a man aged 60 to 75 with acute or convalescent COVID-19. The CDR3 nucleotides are TGTGCCAGCAGTTCCTCGGGAGGGAGCAATCAGCCCCAGCATTTT. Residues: CASSSSGGSNQPQHF. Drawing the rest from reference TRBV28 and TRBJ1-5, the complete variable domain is DVKVTQSSRYLVKRTGEKVFLECVQDMDHENMFWYRQDPGLGLRLIYFSYDVKMKEKGDIPEGYSVSREKKERFSLILESASTNQTSMYLCASSSSGGSNQPQHFGDGTRLSIL.